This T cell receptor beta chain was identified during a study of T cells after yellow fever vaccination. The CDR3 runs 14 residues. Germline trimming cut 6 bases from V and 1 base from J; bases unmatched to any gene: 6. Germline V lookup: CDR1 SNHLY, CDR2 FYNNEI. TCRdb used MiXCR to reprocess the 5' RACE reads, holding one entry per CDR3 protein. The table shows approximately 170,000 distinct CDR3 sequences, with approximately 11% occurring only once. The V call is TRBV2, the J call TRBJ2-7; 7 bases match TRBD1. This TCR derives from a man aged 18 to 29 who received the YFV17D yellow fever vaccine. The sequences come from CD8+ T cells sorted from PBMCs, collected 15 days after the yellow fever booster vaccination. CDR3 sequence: CASRPGGRSYEQYF. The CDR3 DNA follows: TGTGCCAGCAGGCCAGGGGGAAGGTCCTACGAGCAGTACTTC.